The present T cell receptor (beta chain) was sequenced within a study of shared clonotypes between healthy human individuals. Study results and limitations: Only blood was sampled, and tissue TCR repertoires likely differ from blood ones.

As concerns this clone: Its antigen remains unknown. The sample contains more than one DNA sequence encoding this CDR3.

Clones were read by immunoSEQ multiplex PCR, and TCRdb kept only the in-frame ones, dropping some. The table includes under 1,100,000 clones, approximately 72% detected once. Germline lookup yields CDR1 KGHSH and CDR2 LQKENI. Trimming took off 0 bases at V and 2 bases at J, with 10 bases between the two ends. The CDR3 covers 16 residues. The chain uses TRBV18 and TRBJ2-2, with D tentatively TRBD1 (6 bases). Material for sequencing was memory CD4+ T cells sorted from blood. Sample subset: CD45RA-negative fraction. This TCR came from a man aged 18 to 30 in good health. Written as DNA, the CDR3 is TGTGCCAGCTCACCACCACAGGGCCTTAACACCGGGGAGCTGTTTTTT. Translated, it gives CASSPPQGLNTGELFF.